This T cell receptor beta chain was retrieved from a study of OX40 agonist ivuxolimab in advanced cancers. Study-wide context: The costimulatory receptor OX40 (CD134) was targeted by ivuxolimab, a fully human IgG2 agonistic monoclonal antibody. Intravenous ivuxolimab was administered to patients every 2 weeks at six dose levels: 0.01, 0.1, 0.3, 1.5, 3 and 10 mg/kg. Peripheral TCRbeta sequencing was intended to test whether TCR sequence diversity was altered and clonal T-cell expansion was caused by ivuxolimab. The dose-escalation cohort was 82.7% male with a mean age of roughly 62 years, ranging from roughly 23 to 85. Among the roughly 54 dose-escalation patients, about 20 had hepatocellular carcinoma, around 15 melanoma, 9 renal cell carcinoma and 9 head and neck cancer. The paper describes the monotherapy dose-escalation part (N of about 47 patients) of the phase I trial of ivuxolimab. Partial responses were achieved by three dose-escalation patients, of whom one had hepatocellular carcinoma and two had cutaneous melanoma. Prior anti-PD-1, anti-PD-L1 or anti-CTLA-4 therapy was permitted, and checkpoint inhibitors had been received by more than 35% of dose-escalation patients.

Patients with a history of autoimmune disease or receiving systemic immunosuppression were excluded from the trial. Peripheral blood for TCR sequencing was collected from all dose cohorts at baseline, on cycle 4 day 1, and on cycle 7 day 1. The samples were drawn from a first-in-human, open-label, multicenter phase I dose-escalation trial of ivuxolimab. The trial enrolled adults with locally advanced or metastatic head and neck squamous cell, hepatocellular, melanoma or renal cell carcinoma. Before TCR sequencing, CD4+ T cells and CD8+ T cells were sorted from peripheral blood as separate populations. Turning to this clone: Its binding antigen is unknown. No per-base quality is available; no much larger clone lies one base away.

The research as a whole found: In the 0.1-3.0 mg/kg groups, partial responders were among the patients with the lowest normalized peripheral clonal expansion, particularly in CD8+ T cells. The antigen specificity of the peripheral T cells that underwent clonal expansion was not determined. On average, CD8+ T cells showed more expanded clones than CD4+ T cells after ivuxolimab. Low levels of normalized T-cell clonal expansion were also seen in some nonresponding patients. At doses of 0.1 to 3.0 mg/kg, clonal expansion of both CD4+ and CD8+ blood T cells was observed from baseline to week 6.

The CDR3 starts with the cysteine, ends with the phenylalanine, and has 16 residues. Of the read, only the CDR3 DNA is kept; its 48 bases are in frame from base 1. V lost 0 bases and J lost 0 bases; the stretch between them is 13 bases long. The germline V gene encodes CDR1 SGHRS and CDR2 YFSETQ. For sequencing of the TCRbeta CDR3 region, genomic DNA was extracted from the sorted cells. TCRbeta CDR3 regions were sequenced using the immunoSEQ Assay. In TCRdb, the immuneACCESS table is reduced to in-frame sequences with V and J assigned. These tables do not hold every clone; where another copy was compared, an unresolved V gene accounts for under half, and the others remain unexplained. The sample includes just over 95,000 clones, with approximately 85% observed a single time. The top ten hold less than 5% of the sample.

The receptor comes from an adult with an advanced solid tumor such as melanoma, head and neck, liver or kidney cancer. This sequence uses TRBV5-1 and TRBJ2-7, with the D gene possibly TRBD1 or TRBD2, each one fitting 5 bases. Sequencing used CD4+ or CD8+ T cells sorted from blood, obtained in a trial of the OX40 agonist ivuxolimab. In nucleotide form, the sequence is TGCGCCAGCAGCTTGGAAGGGACCGCTGTCTCCTACGAGCAGTACTTC. Protein translation: CASSLEGTAVSYEQYF.